The entry below gives a single TCR beta chain sequence along with its context. Its antigen remains unidentified. The sample holds no much larger clone one base away, and base qualities are not on file. Donors were 39 systemically healthy Caucasian individuals from Russia aged 6 to 90 years. Each donor gave 8 to 10 milliliters of peripheral blood, drawn into EDTA-treated Vacutainer tubes. PBMCs were isolated by Ficoll-Paque density-gradient centrifugation, with at least 6 million obtained per sample. Trizol reagent was used to extract total RNA from PBMCs, with at least 5 micrograms per sample. The percentages of naive CD45RAhigh/CD27high T cells were determined by flow cytometry on a PBMC aliquot from every donor. This sample is drawn from a study of blood T cells in healthy people across ages (dated by TCRdb to between 2015 and 2016). In the study overall: In model experiments, template switching captured roughly one uniquely barcoded TCR beta cDNA molecule for every two T cells. Age-related changes in TCR beta repertoire diversity were measured in the study by deep sequencing normalized with unique cDNA molecular identifiers. The donors were split into four age groups: young (average about 15 years), middle-aged (roughly 40), aged (more than 60) and long-lived (about 74). The study analyzed two additional independent replicas of 1 million unique cDNA reads from the same blood draw for two donors, one aged 18 to 30 and one aged 80 or older. To avoid experimental bias, donors of different ages were randomly spread across the sequencing lanes. General findings and caveats noted by the study authors: Estimates of total diversity based on one million sequenced T cells were regarded as lower bounds and as underestimates. The CMV infection status of donors was not known, potentially confounding age-related changes in expanded clonotypes. Compared with the aged group, the long-lived group had more naive CD4+ T cells, fewer expanded clones and increased TCR diversity, a pattern suggesting age selection. There was a strong correlation between observed TCR beta diversity and the percentage of naive T cells measured by flow cytometry. Because profiling used bulk unsorted PBMCs, naive and antigen-experienced compartments could not be compared conclusively. Observed TCR beta diversity per million T cells fell roughly linearly with age, and a significant reduction was already apparent by age about 38.

Its CDR3 holds 15 amino acids, cysteine through phenylalanine. The read is trimmed to its CDR3 DNA, 45 bases read in frame from base 1. Unmatched junction bases come to 1, with V trimmed by 5 bases and J by 5 bases. CDR1 is given as SGHRS and CDR2 as YFSETQ, both from the germline V gene. The library relied on 5' RACE. The data were produced on an Illumina HiSeq 2500. The second PCR ran for roughly 7 to 11 cycles and used a J-beta primer mix along with a sample-barcoded 5' primer. A template-switch 5' adaptor carrying 12 random nucleotides introduced a unique molecular identifier onto each TCR beta cDNA molecule. Each sample yielded at least 3 million CDR3-containing paired-end reads. First-strand cDNA was synthesized from all RNA with the Mint cDNA synthesis kit, primed by a TRBC-specific oligonucleotide. After uracil-DNA glycosylase treatment, a first 18-cycle PCR used universal primers M1SS and BC2_uni_R on all cDNA. The authors' analysis ran thus. Normalization of each sample was performed by random selection of 1 million high-quality reads, each carrying a distinct molecular identifier. Reads sharing molecular identifiers were discarded rather than binned into consensus sequences. MiTCR, with a Q25 quality threshold and the strictest error-elimination algorithm, was used for CDR3 identification, clonotype clustering and error correction. A nonparametric unseen species model using Euler transformation provided a lower-bound estimate of total TCR beta diversity. TCRdb reran the public reads through fastp at Q25 and MiXCR, keeping productive beta chains. Every distinct CDR3 protein forms one entry, paired with its most common genes and DNA. In this record, the V and J calls reflect TCRdb's handling and not the investigators' own analysis. The sample profile shows more than 800,000 distinct CDR3 sequences; 29% of them were found once. Of the sample, 17% is held by the ten largest clones.

This receptor was identified in an elderly woman in good health. The source material was blood. The chain uses TRBV5-1 and TRBJ2-1, with TRBD2 matching 16 junction bases. The CDR3 here reads CASRGTSGGDNEQFF. In nucleotide form, the sequence is TGCGCCAGCAGGGGGACTAGCGGGGGGGACAATGAGCAGTTCTTC.